This T cell receptor beta chain appears in the sequencing data of a study of resident and recirculating memory T cells in vitiligo. TCRdb's copy holds only in-frame clones and misses some; the assay was immunoSEQ multiplex PCR. Of about 76,000 clones in the sample, under 95% are singletons; the top ten hold about 5.5%. Sequencing was performed on blood. The receptor comes from a male donor with vitiligo.

For the CDR3, the DNA is TGTGCCAGCAGCTTACTGACCCCCGCGGCCTACGAGCAGTACTTC. It translates to CASSLLTPAAYEQYF. J is TRBJ2-7 and V is TRBV11-2; D not certain. Germline V gives CDR1 SGHAT, CDR2 FQNNGV. The CDR3 runs 15 residues. V lost 2 bases and J lost 2, with 13 bases in between. Full variable domain (outside the CDR3, taken from reference TRBV11-2 and TRBJ2-7): EAGVAQSPRYKIIEKRQSVAFWCNPISGHATLYWYQQILGQGPKLLIQFQNNGVVDDSQLPKDRFSAERLKGVDSTLKIQPAKLEDSAVYLCASSLLTPAAYEQYFGPGTRLTVT.